This T cell receptor beta chain was recovered during a study of cytomegalovirus exposure and HLA in healthy donors. This clone was detected only once. A multiplex PCR was run with 60 Vbeta primers and 13 Jbeta primers. Generated by immunoSEQ multiplex PCR, the TCRdb table keeps only in-frame clones and is missing some. In the table there are 35,000 to 45,000 clones, almost 70% of which are singletons. This CDR3 region has 15 residues. Germline CDR1 and CDR2: SGHRS and YFSETQ. The V gene lost 1 base and the J gene lost 1 base, with 10 bases spanning the gap. The receptor was isolated from a man aged 25 to 40 in good health and CMV-seronegative. The rearrangement links TRBV5-1 to TRBJ2-3, with a possible D match to TRBD2 (6 bases). Sequencing input: PBMCs. The CDR3 loop is CASSLTVAGTDTQYF. The DNA of the CDR3 is TGCGCCAGCAGCTTGACGGTAGCGGGCACAGATACGCAGTATTTT.